This T cell receptor beta chain was captured in a study of PD-L1 blockade in urothelial cancer (dated by TCRdb to about 2017). With regard to the full study: Every patient began therapy in 2014 and was given atezolizumab 1,200 mg intravenously every 3 weeks. Pretreatment tumor samples, along with matched peripheral blood collected serially before and after atezolizumab treatment, underwent TCR sequencing. About 90% of the 29 patients were identified as males with urothelial cancer of bladder origin, and a prior smoking history was reported by 18 of 29 patients. Blood samples were analyzed at 3 weeks after treatment start (second dose) and at 6 weeks after treatment start. Under ten patients achieved durable clinical benefit and some 21 did not. The study, an exploratory multi-omic analysis, examined somatic, immune and clinical correlates of response to PD-L1 blockade with atezolizumab in urothelial cancer. Blood samples gave median yields of approximately 130,000 T cells and around 88,000 unique TCRs, along with a median clonality of about 0.084. Pretreatment blood TCR-seq was available for around 29 patients, at least one posttreatment blood collection was obtained for approximately 25 patients, and tumor TCR-seq was available for approximately 25 patients. Durable clinical benefit was defined as a progression-free survival longer than 6 months, and TCR features were additionally tested against progression-free survival and overall survival. Patients had an ECOG performance status of 0 or 1 and had received between 0 and 3 prior chemotherapy regimens. In the same patients who had TCR sequencing, pretreatment tumors also underwent whole exome sequencing and RNA sequencing. Overall results and qualifications from the work: Greater expansion of tumor-associated TCR clones in peripheral blood 3 weeks after the start of treatment was observed in patients with durable benefit (n ≈ 22, p = 0.022). Because the sample size was small (n of about 30) and many of the analyses were exploratory, the results are meant to be hypothesis-generating. Improved progression-free and overall survival was found to be associated with pretreatment peripheral blood TCR clonality below the median.

Counted from cysteine to phenylalanine, this CDR3 has 16 amino acids. The DNA shown is the 48-base CDR3, in frame from base 1. From the germline V gene, CDR1 is ENHRY and CDR2 is SYGVKD. V trim: 2 bases; J trim: 7 bases; unmatched bases: 9. Each PCR received spiked-in synthetic TCR analog templates so that absolute template abundance could be estimated from read counts. The immunoSEQ assay was used to amplify TCRbeta CDR3 regions from genomic DNA with bias-controlled V and J gene primers. Sequencing of rearranged TCRbeta segments was done at approximately 20X coverage. As for the original processing: Clustering was used to correct sequencing errors, and CDR3s were annotated against IMGT so that V, D and J genes could be assigned. Only productive TCRbeta rearrangements were used in downstream analyses, excluding out-of-frame or stop-codon sequences. Clonality was calculated as one minus the Shannon entropy normalized by the log of the number of unique productive sequences. Clones differing between time points or between blood and tumor were identified by Fisher's exact test with Benjamini-Hochberg correction at adjusted p below 0.01. In TCRdb, the immuneACCESS table is reduced to in-frame sequences with V and J assigned. These tables do not hold every clone; where another copy was compared, an unresolved V gene accounts for under half, and the others remain unexplained. V, J and clone size are taken as reported in that table, and D and trimming were inferred from the DNA itself. In all, the sample holds 70,000 to 85,000 clones, and 90% of those were seen once. The ten most abundant clones make up around 4.2% of the sample.

Per the publication, the time point label means: pretreatment peripheral blood. The cohort comprised 30 or so patients with locally advanced or metastatic urothelial carcinoma treated at Memorial Sloan Kettering on a trial protocol. Peripheral blood mononuclear cells were collected from each patient pretreatment and during treatment, giving between 1 and 8 total time points per patient. The Qiagen DNeasy Blood extraction kit was used to purify genomic DNA from total PBMCs and from tumor samples. Collected pretreatment and during treatment, PBMCs were isolated and stored as previously described. A remark on this clone: The clone's antigen remains unknown. No qualities accompany the bases; no much larger clone lies one base away.

The specimen was PBMCs, collected around atezolizumab (anti-PD-L1) treatment. This sequence uses TRBV10-3 and TRBJ1-5, with 9 central nucleotides matching TRBD1. The receptor comes from a man aged 65 to 85 with urothelial cancer. DNA sequence: TGTGCCATCAGTGAGACTCCGGGACAGGGAAAGCAGCCCCAGCATTTT. Translation gives CAISETPGQGKQPQHF.